The sequence of this T cell receptor (beta chain) was determined in a study of blood T cell repertoires in COVID-19. Study information: Spain, Italy and the United States supplied samples that represented acute and convalescent COVID-19. PBMCs, B-cell-depleted T cells, or T cells provided the cDNA or gDNA that made up the material.

Germline V gene data show CDR1 as MNHEY and CDR2 as SMNVEV (reference sequence). The J segment lost 3 bases and the V segment lost 4 bases, leaving 9 bases of the junction unmatched. This CDR3 is built from 16 residues. As handled by the study authors: Amplification of reference gene primers was used by the study to estimate nucleated cell counts. Method: immunoSEQ multiplex PCR; TCRdb's copy keeps in-frame clones and lacks some. The DNA gave D and trimming, while V, J and clone size come from that table. This sample has 100,000 to 150,000 clones; 65% to 85% occur once, and the top ten carry approximately 4.5%.

V gene TRBV27 combines with J gene TRBJ2-3; 8 nucleotides agree with TRBD2. This receptor was obtained from a woman aged 70-85 years with acute or convalescent COVID-19. Sequenced: peripheral blood. CDR3 residues: CASSWRGAIGTDTQYF. CDR3 DNA sequence: TGTGCCAGCAGTTGGCGGGGGGCGATTGGTACAGATACGCAGTATTTT.